These 27 T cell receptor beta chains originate from one sample sequenced in a study of blood T cells in healthy people across ages. Combining a sample-barcoded 5' primer with a J-beta primer mix, a second PCR ran for roughly 7 to 12 cycles. TCRdb redid the calling of the 5' RACE reads with MiXCR, one entry per CDR3 protein. The repertoire consists of 1.5 million to 2 million distinct CDR3 sequences, with about 32% occurring once and the leading ten covering around 11%. Material for sequencing was blood. These receptors were obtained from a woman under 40 in good health.

This clonotype was counted ten times or more. As DNA, the CDR3 is TGTGCCAGCAGCCTCAGGGGGCGCCCCGCCGAGCAGTACTTC. It codes for CASSLRGRPAEQYF. The gene calls are TRBV3-1 and TRBJ2-7, with TRBD1 matching 8 bases. CDR1 is LGHDT and CDR2 is YNNKEL in the germline V gene (reference sequence). The CDR3 consists of 14 residues. V dropped 4 bases and J dropped 6; count of bases not matched to a gene: 8.

This sequence joins TRBV24-1 and TRBJ1-5; D call uncertain. From germline, CDR1 is KGHDR and CDR2 SFDVKD. Trimming removed 8 bases at V and 2 bases at J, with 21 bases between. The CDR3 has 17 residues. The CDR3: CATKLKGPRGGNQPQHF. The CDR3 DNA reads as TGTGCCACCAAGTTGAAGGGTCCCCGCGGCGGCAATCAGCCCCAGCATTTT.

This chain links TRBV14 with TRBJ1-1; maybe TRBD1 (6 bases). Germline CDR1 is SGHDN and CDR2 is FVKESK. Deletions cut 4 bases from V and 1 base from J, with 16 bases between. This CDR3 is built from 16 residues. The CDR3 loop reads CASSRLTGKENTEAFF. The CDR3, as DNA: TGTGCCAGCAGCCGGCTTACAGGGAAAGAGAACACTGAAGCTTTCTTT.

This chain uses TRBV20-1 with TRBJ2-3, with D tentatively TRBD2 (5 bases). The CDR3 consists of 13 residues. Between the trimmed V and J ends, which lost 3 bases and 8 bases, there was a span of 15 bases. Germline CDR1 DFQATT, CDR2 SNEGSKA (reference sequence). CDR3 coding DNA: TGCAGTGCTAGTGCTGCGGGTCGGCGTACGCAGTATTTT. Translated: CSASAAGRRTQYF.

This clonotype has ten or more counts. This sequence joins TRBV9 and TRBJ2-5; D not resolved. This CDR3 has 13 residues. CDR1 and CDR2 from the germline V gene are SGDLS and YYNGEE. V was pared by 0 bases and J by 5 bases, with 8 bases between. The CDR3, as DNA: TGTGCCAGCAGCGTAGGGCTGTGGGAGACCCAGTACTTC. Residues: CASSVGLWETQYF.

This clonotype was found a few times. The V and J genes are TRBV28 and TRBJ2-7; 12 bases align to TRBD2. CDR1 is MDHEN and CDR2 is SYDVKM in the germline V gene. Trimming cost V 5 bases and J 3 bases; bases outside gene matches: 5. The CDR3 extends over 15 amino acids. CDR3 residues: CASSDLAGGVYEQYF. The CDR3, as DNA: TGTGCCAGCAGTGATCTAGCGGGAGGGGTCTACGAGCAGTACTTC.

The genes are TRBV20-1 and TRBJ2-7; TRBD2 matches at 7 bases. Losses at the gene ends were 7 bases for V and 5 bases for J; bases not matched to a gene: 5. CDR3 length equals 11 residues. Germline V lookup: CDR1 DFQATT, CDR2 SNEGSKA (reference sequence). The CDR3 coding sequence is TGCAGTGTTGGGGGAGGGAACGAGCAGTACTTC. This translates into CSVGGGNEQYF.

Concerning this clonotype itself: Germline is not matched at one junction end, which may reflect a read error. The rearrangement links TRBV27 to TRBJ2-5; D is possibly TRBD2 (6 bases). Germline V gene sequence: CDR1 MNHEY, CDR2 SMNVEV (reference sequence). The length of the CDR3 is 14 residues. Here the CDR3 DNA reads TGTGCCTGCAGCCCCAACCGGGGGTGGGAGACCCAGTACTTC. Protein: CACSPNRGWETQYF.

V gene TRBV6-1 combines with J gene TRBJ1-2; 9 bases fit TRBD1. From germline, CDR1 is MNHNS and CDR2 SASEGT. With V trimmed by 5 bases and J by 4 bases, 8 bases remained unmatched. The CDR3 length is 15 residues. The CDR3 here is CASSPGGQGAYGYTF. DNA for the CDR3: TGTGCCAGCAGTCCTGGGGGACAGGGCGCCTATGGCTACACCTTC.

This clonotype was recorded at least ten times. This rearrangement joins TRBV29-1 to TRBJ2-1; TRBD2 aligns across 13 bases. CDR1 and CDR2 (germline): SQVTM, ANQGSEA. The V gene end was trimmed by 2 bases and the J gene end by 8 bases; junction bases not matched to a gene: 6. The CDR3 extends over 15 amino acids. In nucleotides, the CDR3 is TGCAGCGTTGAATCACTAGCGGGGGGGCATGATGAGCAGTTCTTC. As protein: CSVESLAGGHDEQFF.

Of note for this clonotype: Its ends do not fully match the called genes, so a read error is possible. The CDR3 DNA is TGTGCCAGCAGCCTATACAGGGGTGGAGGCTGCACCTTC. Its translation is CASSLYRGGGCTF. V is TRBV5-5 and J is TRBJ1-2, with 7 bases identical to TRBD1. Germline values: CDR1 SGHKS, CDR2 YYEKEE (reference sequence). This CDR3 is 13 amino acids long.

V usage is TRBV12-3 or TRBV12-4 and J usage is TRBJ1-1; D not resolved. This CDR3 has 13 residues. V dropped 7 bases and J dropped 1 base, with 10 bases sitting between them. The CDR3 region has the DNA TGTGCCAGCACAGTGGCAGCGAACACTGAAGCTTTCTTT. Translated, it gives CASTVAANTEAFF.

The sample holds many counts of this clonotype. The chain couples TRBV2 to TRBJ2-6, with a possible D match to TRBD2 (5 bases). The CDR3 extends over 14 amino acids. Trimming removed 4 bases from V and 2 bases from J, with 6 bases in between. Looked up from germline, CDR1 is SNHLY and CDR2 is FYNNEI. This CDR3 is CASSAGTGANVLTF. The CDR3 nucleotides read TGTGCCAGCAGTGCCGGGACTGGGGCCAACGTCCTGACTTTC.

Of note for this clonotype: At one end, the junction sequence differs from germline, possibly due to a read error. The chain employs TRBV20-1 and TRBJ2-4, with D perhaps TRBD1 (6 bases). The J call may be faulty, since TRBJ2-7 better matches the DNA end. Per germline, CDR1 DFQATT and CDR2 SNEGSKA (reference sequence). This CDR3 is built from 13 residues. The chain's CDR3 is CSAREWTEYEQYF. CDR3 in DNA: TGCAGTGCGAGAGAATGGACAGAGTACGAGCAGTACTTC.

The rearrangement joins TRBV30 to TRBJ2-5; D not certain. The assigned J gene may be wrong: the sequence end matches TRBJ2-7 better. CDR3 length: 14 amino acids. Germline values: CDR1 GTSNPN, CDR2 SVGIG (reference sequence). CDR3 DNA sequence: TGTGCCTGGAGTGTGTCGGGTATTGGCTACGAGCAGTACTTC. Translation gives CAWSVSGIGYEQYF.

This clonotype was picked up many times. This rearrangement joins TRBV10-1 to TRBJ2-7, with no clear D. The CDR3 runs to 13 residues. V was cut by 3 bases and J by 9 bases, with 15 bases left in between. Germline loops: CDR1 WNHNN, CDR2 SYGVQD (reference sequence). The CDR3 loop is CASSESVLSGQYF. CDR3 DNA sequence: TGCGCCAGCAGTGAATCCGTCCTTTCGGGGCAGTACTTC.

This clonotype was picked up a small number of times. CDR3 residues: CSVDVAAEANYGYTF. CDR3 DNA sequence: TGCAGCGTTGACGTGGCAGCGGAAGCGAACTATGGCTACACCTTC. The rearrangement uses TRBV29-1 and TRBJ1-2; no clear D. Trimming shortened V by 3 bases and J by 2 bases, and 16 bases separated the two germline ends. CDR3 length: 15 amino acids. Per the germline V gene, CDR1 is SQVTM and CDR2 is ANQGSEA.

This clonotype has just a few counts. V is TRBV6-6 and J is TRBJ2-3; 12 nucleotides agree with TRBD1. V was pared by 3 bases and J by 7 bases, with 8 bases of the junction left unmatched. Germline V gene data show CDR1 as MNHNY and CDR2 as SVGAGI (reference sequence). This CDR3 has 16 residues. CDR3 sequence: CASSYPRDRGLNTQYF. CDR3 coding DNA: TGTGCCAGCAGTTATCCCCGGGACAGGGGGCTGAATACGCAGTATTTT.

The sample holds a few counts of this clonotype. The gene calls are TRBV27 and TRBJ2-3, with TRBD2 identical over 12 bases. V was pared by 6 bases and J by 3 bases, with 7 bases of the junction left unmatched. The CDR3 has 16 amino acids. Germline V gene data show CDR1 as MNHEY and CDR2 as SMNVEV (reference sequence). The CDR3 protein is CASRRLAGEGTDTQYF. CDR3 nucleotide sequence: TGTGCCAGCAGGCGACTAGCGGGGGAGGGTACAGATACGCAGTATTTT.

CDR3 sequence reads: CSATGPRWGTDTQYF. In nucleotides, the CDR3 is TGCAGTGCCACGGGACCCCGGTGGGGCACAGATACGCAGTATTTT. V and J are TRBV20-1 and TRBJ2-3; tentatively, D is TRBD1 or TRBD2 (5 bases each). CDR1 and CDR2 (germline): DFQATT, SNEGSKA (reference sequence). V lost 6 bases, J lost 1 base, and 17 bases lay in between. The CDR3 is made up of 15 amino acids.

The sample holds a few counts of this clonotype. The CDR3 sequence: CASSQASQGVTEAFF. CDR3 DNA: TGCGCCAGCAGCCAGGCAAGCCAAGGAGTAACTGAAGCTTTCTTT. The rearrangement links TRBV4-1 to TRBJ1-1; D is uncertain. The CDR3 sequence is 15 residues long. CDR1 and CDR2 (germline): MGHRA, YSYEKL. The V end lost 3 bases, the J end lost 5 bases, and 16 bases lay between the germline ends.

The chain employs TRBV30 and TRBJ1-6; 8 bases line up with TRBD1. Germline lookup yields CDR1 GTSNPN and CDR2 SVGIG (reference sequence). The CDR3 runs 14 residues. The ends lost 2 bases at V and 9 bases at J; junction bases unmatched: 6. CDR3 DNA: TGTGCCTGGAGTACAGGACAGGGAAGTTCACCCCTCCACTTT. Its protein product is CAWSTGQGSSPLHF.

This clonotype was seen a few times. The chain links TRBV6-1 to TRBJ2-7; D uncertain. The CDR3 loop spans 15 amino acids. The germline CDR1 and CDR2 sequences are MNHNS and SASEGT. Trimming removed 1 base from V and 3 bases from J, with 13 bases in between. The CDR3 sequence: CASSEVLARIYEQYF. CDR3 nucleotide sequence: TGTGCCAGCAGTGAAGTTTTGGCTAGAATCTACGAGCAGTACTTC.

V usage is TRBV6-6 and J usage is TRBJ1-5; 11 nucleotides align to TRBD1. Germline CDR1 and CDR2: MNHNY and SVGAGI (reference sequence). The CDR3 has 15 amino acids. The trim removed 6 bases at V and 7 bases at J, leaving 8 bases unmatched. The CDR3 nucleotides read TGTGCCAGCAGGTACGGGACAGGGGGGAACCAGCCCCAGCATTTT. Translated, it gives CASRYGTGGNQPQHF.

The genes are TRBV28 and TRBJ1-1; possibly TRBD1 for D (6 bases). This CDR3 contains 15 residues. V lost 7 bases, J lost 5 bases, and 20 bases lay in between. The germline V gene has CDR1 MDHEN and CDR2 SYDVKM. Written as DNA, the CDR3 is TGTGCCAGCACCCCCCCGTGGGGGCGCGAAACTGAAGCTTTCTTT. Its protein product is CASTPPWGRETEAFF.

Turning to this clonotype: The junction does not match germline at one end; this may be a read error. The CDR3 loop reads CTSAQPGSSATYEQYF. The CDR3 nucleotides are TGTACCAGCGCTCAGCCGGGGTCTTCCGCTACGTACGAGCAGTACTTC. This chain links TRBV3-1 with TRBJ2-4; D perhaps matches TRBD2 (5 bases). TRBJ2-7 matches the DNA end more closely, so the J call is doubtful. The CDR3 runs to 16 residues. The germline gives CDR1 LGHDT, CDR2 YNNKEL (reference sequence).

This clonotype was found a few times. Here the CDR3 reads CASSASQGFSTDTQYF. The CDR3 DNA follows: TGTGCCAGCAGCGCGAGCCAGGGGTTCTCGACAGATACGCAGTATTTT. The chain couples TRBV9 to TRBJ2-3; D may be TRBD1 (6 bases). The CDR3 runs 16 residues. V was clipped by 3 bases and J by 3 bases, with 17 bases between them. CDR1 is SGDLS, CDR2 YYNGEE, per germline.